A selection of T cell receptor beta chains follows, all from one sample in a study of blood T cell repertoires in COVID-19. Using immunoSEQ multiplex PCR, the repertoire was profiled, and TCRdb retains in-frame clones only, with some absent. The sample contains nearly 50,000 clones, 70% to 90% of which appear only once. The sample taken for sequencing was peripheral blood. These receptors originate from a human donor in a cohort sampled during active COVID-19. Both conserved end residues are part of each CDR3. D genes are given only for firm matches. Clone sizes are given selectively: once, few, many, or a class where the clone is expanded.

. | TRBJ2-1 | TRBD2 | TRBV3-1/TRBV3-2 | CASSQGTSGNNEQFF | TGTGCCAGCAGCCAAGGGACTAGCGGCAACAATGAGCAGTTCTTC
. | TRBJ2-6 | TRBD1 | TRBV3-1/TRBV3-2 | CASSRRQGLSLTLANVLTF | TGTGCCAGCAGCCGCCGACAGGGCCTATCACTTACTCTGGCCAACGTCCTGACTTTC
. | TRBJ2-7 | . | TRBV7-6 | CASSLGGTLLSYEQYF | TGTGCCAGCAGCTTAGGTGGGACACTACTTTCCTACGAGCAGTACTTC
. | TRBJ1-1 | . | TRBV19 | CATEGGNTEAFF | TGTGCCACGGAGGGAGGGAACACTGAAGCTTTCTTT
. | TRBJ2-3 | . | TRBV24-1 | CATSDLPSDVDTQYF | TGTGCCACCAGTGATCTCCCTAGCGACGTTGATACGCAGTATTTT
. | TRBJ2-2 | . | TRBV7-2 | CASSPSSSVRSGELFF | TGTGCCAGCAGCCCCTCCTCTTCCGTGCGGTCCGGGGAGCTGTTTTTT
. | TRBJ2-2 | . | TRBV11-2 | CASKFQQGTLPPTGELFF | TGTGCCAGCAAATTCCAGCAGGGGACGCTCCCCCCTACCGGGGAGCTGTTTTTT
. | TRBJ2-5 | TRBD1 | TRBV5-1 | CASRARGLEQETQYF | TGCGCCAGCAGGGCCAGGGGGTTGGAGCAAGAGACCCAGTACTTC
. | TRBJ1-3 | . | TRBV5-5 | CASSYQQGAGGNTIYF | TGTGCCAGCAGCTACCAACAGGGAGCAGGAGGAAACACCATATATTTT
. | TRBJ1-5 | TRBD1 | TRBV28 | CASRSGTGGRYSNQPQHF | TGTGCCAGCAGATCCGGGACAGGGGGCCGTTATAGCAATCAGCCCCAGCATTTT
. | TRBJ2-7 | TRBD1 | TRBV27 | CASSLTAGGSYEQYF | TGTGCCAGCAGTTTAACAGCAGGGGGCTCGTACGAGCAGTACTTC
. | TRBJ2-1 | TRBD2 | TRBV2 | CASSPGTSGIYEQFF | TGTGCCAGCAGTCCCGGGACTAGCGGGATTTATGAGCAGTTCTTC
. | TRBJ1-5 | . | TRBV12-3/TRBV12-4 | CASSLTGNQPQHF | TGTGCCAGCAGTTTAACAGGGAATCAGCCCCAGCATTTT
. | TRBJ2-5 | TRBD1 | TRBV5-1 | CASSLGDRGETQYF | TGCGCCAGCAGCTTGGGGGACAGGGGGGAGACCCAGTACTTC
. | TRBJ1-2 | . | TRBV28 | CASSPREEGYGYTF | TGTGCCAGCAGTCCCCGGGAGGAGGGCTATGGCTACACCTTC
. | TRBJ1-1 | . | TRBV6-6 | CASRADTEAFF | TGTGCCAGCAGGGCGGACACTGAAGCTTTCTTT
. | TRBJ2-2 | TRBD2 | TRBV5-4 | CASSTNRLAANTGELFF | TGTGCCAGCAGCACGAACCGACTAGCGGCGAACACCGGGGAGCTGTTTTTT
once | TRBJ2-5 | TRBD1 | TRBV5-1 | CASSGTGASPETQYF | TGCGCCAGCAGCGGAACAGGGGCTAGTCCGGAGACCCAGTACTTC
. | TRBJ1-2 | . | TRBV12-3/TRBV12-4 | CASSLGPGFGYTF | TGTGCCAGCAGTTTGGGTCCAGGGTTCGGCTACACCTTC
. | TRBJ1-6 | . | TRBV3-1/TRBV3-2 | CASSPAGVDNSPLHF | TGTGCCAGCAGCCCGGCGGGGGTGGATAATTCACCCCTCCACTTT
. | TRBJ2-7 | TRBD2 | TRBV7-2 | CASSGLAGPYEQYF | TGTGCCAGCAGCGGATTAGCGGGTCCCTACGAGCAGTACTTC
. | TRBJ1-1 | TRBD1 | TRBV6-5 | CASSHPDRGNTEAFF | TGTGCCAGCAGCCACCCGGACAGGGGGAACACTGAAGCTTTCTTT
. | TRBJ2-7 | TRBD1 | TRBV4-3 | CASSRDWTGGSYEQYF | TGCGCCAGCAGCCGAGACTGGACAGGGGGGTCCTACGAGCAGTACTTC
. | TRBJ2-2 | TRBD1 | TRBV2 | CASTGQGPGELFF | TGTGCCAGCACGGGACAGGGGCCCGGGGAGCTGTTTTTT
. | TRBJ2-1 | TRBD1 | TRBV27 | CASRDRGYNEQFF | TGTGCCAGCCGGGACAGGGGTTACAATGAGCAGTTCTTC
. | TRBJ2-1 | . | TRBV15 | CATSRGGMSVEQFF | TGTGCCACCAGCAGAGGCGGGATGTCTGTTGAGCAGTTCTTC
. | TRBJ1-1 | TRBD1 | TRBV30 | CAGDRGLNTEAFF | TGTGCCGGAGACAGGGGTTTGAACACTGAAGCTTTCTTT
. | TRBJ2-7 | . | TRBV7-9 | CASSEKRNF | TGTGCCAGCAGCGAAAAGAGAAACTTC
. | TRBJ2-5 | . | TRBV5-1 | CASSLPPPRETQYF | TGCGCCAGCAGCTTGCCTCCCCCTCGGGAGACCCAGTACTTC
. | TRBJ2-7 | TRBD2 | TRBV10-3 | CAISVGLAGAYEQYF | TGTGCCATCAGTGTAGGACTAGCGGGGGCCTACGAGCAGTACTTC
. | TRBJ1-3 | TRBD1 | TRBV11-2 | CASSRGQGISGNTIYF | TGTGCCAGCAGCAGGGGACAGGGAATCTCTGGAAACACCATATATTTT
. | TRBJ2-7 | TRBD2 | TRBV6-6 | CASSSGLAGEVYEQYF | TGTGCCAGCAGCTCTGGACTAGCGGGAGAAGTGTACGAGCAGTACTTC
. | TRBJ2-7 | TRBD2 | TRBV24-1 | CATSLAGAGDEQYF | TGTGCCACCAGTTTAGCGGGAGCCGGCGACGAGCAGTACTTC
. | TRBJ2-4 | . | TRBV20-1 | CSASPDTRAKNIQYF | TGCAGTGCTAGTCCGGACACGCGAGCCAAAAACATTCAGTACTTC
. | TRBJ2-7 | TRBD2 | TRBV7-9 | CASSPGLAGVSEQYF | TGTGCCAGCAGCCCGGGACTAGCGGGAGTCTCCGAGCAGTACTTC
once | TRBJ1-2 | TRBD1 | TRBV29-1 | CSAGGGQGDYGYTF | TGCAGCGCTGGGGGGGGACAGGGAGACTATGGCTACACCTTC
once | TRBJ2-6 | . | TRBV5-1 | CASSPPGSVNVLTF | TGCGCCAGCAGCCCGCCAGGGTCGGTCAACGTCCTGACTTTC
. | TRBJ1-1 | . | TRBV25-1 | CASSASTGLLAEAFF | TGTGCCAGCAGTGCTTCGACAGGTCTTTTGGCTGAAGCTTTCTTT
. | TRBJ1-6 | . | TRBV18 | CASSPPPGVNSPLHF | TGTGCCAGCTCACCACCCCCGGGGGTTAACTCACCCCTCCACTTT
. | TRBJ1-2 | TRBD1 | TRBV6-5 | CASTGDRDLYGYTF | TGTGCCAGCACCGGAGACAGGGACCTCTATGGCTACACCTTC
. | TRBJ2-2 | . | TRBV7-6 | CASSLGAGMVGELFF | TGTGCCAGCAGCTTAGGTGCAGGGATGGTCGGGGAGCTGTTTTTT
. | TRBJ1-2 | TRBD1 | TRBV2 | CASGDWDRGHYGYTF | TGTGCCAGCGGCGATTGGGACAGGGGGCACTATGGCTACACCTTC
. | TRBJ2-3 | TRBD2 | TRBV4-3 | CASSQEKSAGVPDTQYF | TGCGCCAGCAGCCAAGAGAAATCCGCGGGAGTACCAGATACGCAGTATTTT
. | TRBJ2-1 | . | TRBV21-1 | CASSKDHRGRSLGYNEQFF | TGTGCCAGCAGCAAAGACCACAGGGGGCGATCCCTGGGGTACAATGAGCAGTTCTTC
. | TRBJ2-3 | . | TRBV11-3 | CASSPGGLSTDTQYF | TGTGCCAGCAGCCCGGGGGGCCTTAGCACAGATACGCAGTATTTT
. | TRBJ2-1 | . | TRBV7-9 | CASSLVAGVNEQFF | TGTGCCAGCAGCTTAGTTGCAGGGGTCAATGAGCAGTTCTTC
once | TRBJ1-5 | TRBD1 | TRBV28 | CASSIGQAPYSNQPQHF | TGTGCCAGCAGTATAGGACAGGCCCCTTATAGCAATCAGCCCCAGCATTTT
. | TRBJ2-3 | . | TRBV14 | CASSQDLPGSTDTQYF | TGTGCCAGCAGCCAAGATCTACCGGGAAGCACAGATACGCAGTATTTT